This record looks at one T cell receptor beta chain sequence and its context. The data are from a study of blood T cell repertoires in COVID-19. Study as a whole: From the United States, Italy and Spain came samples of acute and convalescent COVID-19. Nucleic acid was either cDNA or gDNA, and it came from T cells, B-cell-depleted T cells, or PBMCs.

The Seattle patients joined while their infection was active and were tracked longitudinally afterward. The CDR3 contains 16 residues. V lost 1 base, J lost 4 bases, and 15 bases lay in between. Germline lookup yields CDR1 SGHRS and CDR2 YFSETQ. TCRdb's copy holds only in-frame clones and misses some; the assay was immunoSEQ multiplex PCR. The sample holds some 520,000 clones, approximately 89% seen once. Sequencing was performed on peripheral blood. The genes are TRBV5-1 and TRBJ2-1; TRBD2 might be the D (5 bases). This receptor was taken from a man aged 18 to 30 with COVID-19, enrolled during active disease. The CDR3 spells CASSLLALADYNEQFF. Here the CDR3 DNA reads TGCGCCAGCAGCTTGTTAGCCCTAGCAGATTACAATGAGCAGTTCTTC.